This TCR beta chain was found in a study of shared clonotypes between healthy human individuals. Study details: Each donor's CD8 memory used one plate, CD8 naive two, each CD4 subset three.

V gave up 6 bases and J gave up 4 bases; unmatched junction bases: 0. CDR3 length: 13 residues. The germline V gene has CDR1 LNHDA and CDR2 SQIVND (reference sequence). It was across several immunoSEQ plates that each subset's genomic DNA was evenly split. Generated by immunoSEQ multiplex PCR, the TCRdb table keeps only in-frame clones and is missing some. The table lists under 1,100,000 clones, roughly 80% of them singletons. Overall study findings and caveats: A few donors had about 5% of their naive CD4 clonotypes in common.

In the case of this clone: Its antigen is still unknown.

Sequenced input: memory CD4+ T cells sorted from blood. Subset specified: CD45RA-negative fraction. The TCR sequence derives from a young man in good health. The chain combines TRBV19 with TRBJ1-6; 7 bases align to TRBD1. For the CDR3, the DNA is TGTGCCAGTAGGGGACAGTATAATTCACCCCTCCACTTT. Amino acids: CASRGQYNSPLHF.